This T cell receptor beta chain was obtained from a study of T cell responses to AZD1222 COVID-19 vaccine. Findings and caveats of the study: Seropositive at baseline were only five or six AZD1222 recipients. Repertoires were sampled only after the peak T cell response. Spike-specific TCR breadth and depth were elevated following two AZD1222 doses.

Sequencing was performed with immunoSEQ multiplex PCR; in TCRdb, only in-frame clones are kept and a portion is missing. The sample contains 70,000 or so clones, roughly 86% of which appear only once. J lost 4 bases, V lost 1 base, and 4 bases had no gene match. Per the germline V gene, CDR1 is SGHRS and CDR2 is YFSETQ. This CDR3 spans 14 amino acids. Concerning this clone: Its antigen is unknown.

The sequencing used peripheral blood, collected on day 0 of AZD1222 vaccination. The chain carries TRBV5-1 and TRBJ1-2; 7 bases match TRBD1. This TCR was recovered from an adult in good health. The CDR3 is CASSLTDRLYGYTF. The DNA for the CDR3 is TGCGCCAGCAGCTTGACGGACAGGCTCTATGGCTACACCTTC.